A single sample gave rise to the 25 T cell receptor beta chains below, sequenced in a study of T cells in Graves' hyperthyroidism and ophthalmopathy. Amplified TCR beta CDR3 regions derived from RNA transcripts. A set of HTBI primers served as the primers for a first-round RT-PCR of the TCR CDR3. TCRdb processed the multiplex PCR reads anew with MiXCR; each CDR3 protein has one entry. The profile shows 250,000 to 300,000 distinct CDR3 sequences, about 16% of them singletons. Sequencing was performed on blood. These receptors originate from a woman aged 50 to 65 with Graves' hyperthyroidism that later progressed to Graves' ophthalmopathy.

This clonotype was seen a few times. The J gene is TRBJ1-5, the V gene TRBV19; D is possibly TRBD1 (5 bases). With 5 bases removed from V and 0 bases from J, the gap between germline ends came to 20 bases. This CDR3 contains 18 residues. In germline, CDR1 is LNHDA, CDR2 SQIVND (reference sequence). In nucleotides, the CDR3 is TGTGCCAGTAGTGGGGGGGTCCTAGTTGGCCATAGCAATCAGCCCCAGCATTTT. As protein: CASSGGVLVGHSNQPQHF.

There are many counts of this clonotype. The V and J genes are TRBV6-2 or TRBV6-3 and TRBJ2-2, with D perhaps TRBD1 (6 bases). The V gene lost 5 bases and the J gene lost 0 bases, with 19 bases spanning the gap. The CDR3 totals 18 residues. Germline V gene sequence: CDR1 MNHEY, CDR2 SVGEGT. The CDR3 DNA reads TGTGCCAGCAGTCACCTCCGGGACAAAGATTCGAACACCGGGGAGCTGTTTTTT. Its translation is CASSHLRDKDSNTGELFF.

This clonotype was counted at least ten times. The chain combines TRBV11-3 with TRBJ2-1; 9 bases are a match to TRBD2. Germline CDR1 is SGHNT and CDR2 is YENEEA. The ends lost 5 bases at V and 4 bases at J; junction bases unmatched: 9. The CDR3 runs 16 residues. This CDR3 reads CASSHRGSGRYNEQFF. The CDR3 DNA is TGTGCCAGCAGCCACCGAGGCAGCGGGAGGTACAATGAGCAGTTCTTC.

The J gene is TRBJ1-6, the V gene TRBV20-1; D may be TRBD1 (5 bases). Trimming left V 0 bases short and J 10 bases short, with 16 bases between. The V gene's germline CDR1 is DFQATT and CDR2 SNEGSKA (reference sequence). The CDR3 consists of 15 residues. This CDR3 is CSARDQGVGGSPLHF. The CDR3 DNA reads TGCAGTGCTAGAGATCAAGGGGTGGGCGGCTCACCCCTCCACTTT.

This clonotype turned up a few times. One end of the junction does not line up with germline, which may come from a read error. The V gene is TRBV7-7, the J gene TRBJ1-3; D gene ambiguous. The CDR3 extends over 13 amino acids. In germline, CDR1 is SSHAT, CDR2 FNYEAQ (reference sequence). In nucleotides, the CDR3 is TGTGCTAGCAGCGCTAGTCCCGGAAACACCATATATTTT. It translates to CASSASPGNTIYF.

This clonotype was seen repeatedly, ten times or more. The gene calls are TRBV20-1 and TRBJ2-1; possibly TRBD2 for D (6 bases). The CDR3 loop spans 16 amino acids. Germline CDR1 is DFQATT and CDR2 is SNEGSKA (reference sequence). Trimming took off 0 bases at V and 0 bases at J, with 12 bases between the two ends. CDR3 region: CSARDSRGSSYNEQFF. CDR3 coding DNA: TGCAGTGCTAGAGATTCGCGGGGAAGCTCCTACAATGAGCAGTTCTTC.

A word on this clonotype: A read error may explain this, as a much larger clone is one base away. J is TRBJ1-2 and V is TRBV27; tentative D call: TRBD1 (5 bases). V lost 6 bases and J 7 bases, leaving 15 bases between the germline ends. The CDR3 sequence is 13 residues long. Germline values: CDR1 MNHEY, CDR2 SMNVEV (reference sequence). CDR3 coding DNA: TGTGCCAGCAGCTCGGCAGGGTTTTTTGGCTACACCTTC. Its translation: CASSSAGFFGYTF.

This chain joins TRBV28 and TRBJ1-2, with 9 bases that match TRBD1. Looked up from germline, CDR1 is MDHEN and CDR2 is SYDVKM. The V and J ends lost 2 bases and 6 bases, in that order; junction bases with no gene match: 7. The CDR3 runs to 15 residues. CDR3 nucleotide sequence: TGTGCCAGCAGTTTAACCCCACAGGGGGCTAATGGCTACACCTTC. Protein sequence: CASSLTPQGANGYTF.

As concerns this clonotype: Lacking the conserved final phenylalanine or tryptophan, this CDR3 likely reflects a read error. This chain joins TRBV29-1 and TRBJ2-5, with D hard to call. The CDR3 consists of 12 residues. Trimming removed 3 bases from V and 5 bases from J, with 10 bases in between. Germline V gene sequence: CDR1 SQVTM, CDR2 ANQGSEA. Here the CDR3 DNA reads TGCAGCGTTGAGCCGGGTACGGAGACCCAGTACCTC. This gives the protein CSVEPGTETQYL.

In DNA form, the CDR3 reads TGTGCCAGCAGAAGAAACTCTGGGGCCAACGTCCTGACTTTC. Translated: CASRRNSGANVLTF. The chain joins TRBV9 to TRBJ2-6; D remains ambiguous. The CDR3 runs to 14 residues. V lost 5 bases and J lost 0, with 6 bases in between. Germline CDR1 and CDR2: SGDLS and YYNGEE.

J is TRBJ2-1 and V is TRBV20-1; 10 nucleotides line up with TRBD2. Germline V gene sequence: CDR1 DFQATT, CDR2 SNEGSKA (reference sequence). The V and J ends lost 3 bases and 0 bases, in that order; junction bases with no gene match: 14. This CDR3 spans 19 amino acids. CDR3 loop: CSASARLAGHIRSYNEQFF. Written as DNA, the CDR3 is TGCAGTGCTAGTGCCCGACTAGCGGGCCACATTCGCTCCTACAATGAGCAGTTCTTC.

This clonotype was observed many times. The rearrangement joins TRBV7-3 to TRBJ2-2; 11 nucleotides line up with TRBD1. Germline loops: CDR1 SGHTA, CDR2 FQGTGA. V lost 4 bases and J lost 4; bases outside the gene matches: 5. There are 16 residues in the CDR3. The CDR3 loop is CASSSRGQGGTGELFF. The CDR3 DNA reads TGTGCCAGCAGCTCCAGGGGACAGGGGGGCACCGGGGAGCTGTTTTTT.

The V and J genes are TRBV19 and TRBJ1-5; D gene uncertain. CDR3 size: 15 residues. CDR1 is LNHDA and CDR2 is SQIVND in the germline V gene (reference sequence). Trimming pared 0 bases from V and 6 bases from J, leaving 12 bases between. The CDR3 is CASSIESPVGQPQHF. CDR3 bases: TGTGCCAGTAGTATAGAGTCCCCTGTGGGTCAGCCCCAGCATTTT.

This clonotype was observed a few times. Germline is not matched at one junction end, which may reflect a read error. The J gene is TRBJ1-5, the V gene TRBV7-7; D not resolved. CDR1 is SSHAT, CDR2 FNYEAQ, per germline (reference sequence). CDR3 length: 13 residues. DNA for the CDR3: TGTGCTAGCAGCTTACAGCAAGGTCAGCCCCAGCATTTT. Its translation: CASSLQQGQPQHF.

This clonotype was observed many times. V gene TRBV28 combines with J gene TRBJ2-7; D is undetermined. Trimming shortened V by 3 bases and J by 0 bases, and 12 bases separated the two germline ends. CDR1 MDHEN and CDR2 SYDVKM come from the germline V gene. This CDR3 has 15 amino acids. DNA of the CDR3: TGTGCCAGCAGTTTCGTCGGGTCGAGCTCCTACGAGCAGTACTTC. Translation: CASSFVGSSSYEQYF.

This clonotype came up a few times. V and J are TRBV7-9 and TRBJ2-3; D gene ambiguous. The V end lost 1 base, the J end lost 3 bases, and 8 bases lay between the germline ends. Germline V lookup: CDR1 SEHNR, CDR2 FQNEAQ (reference sequence). This CDR3 has 14 amino acids. This CDR3 reads CASSLVLKTDTQYF. The CDR3, as DNA: TGTGCCAGCAGCTTAGTCCTAAAAACAGATACGCAGTATTTT.

Only one count was recorded for this clonotype. A junction boundary mismatches the germline segment, possibly from a read error. The J gene is TRBJ1-5, the V gene TRBV6-1; D is uncertain. This CDR3 contains 13 residues. In germline, CDR1 is MNHNS, CDR2 SASEGT. CDR3 residues: CATSMGFNQPQHF. CDR3 sequence (DNA): TGTGCCACCAGTATGGGCTTCAATCAGCCCCAGCATTTT.

V and J are TRBV5-1 and TRBJ2-7; tentative D call: TRBD2 (5 bases). The CDR3 covers 11 residues. V lost 6 bases and J 4 bases, leaving 8 bases between the germline ends. The germline V gene has CDR1 SGHRS and CDR2 YFSETQ. CDR3 amino acids: CASTRGYEQYF. Written as DNA, the CDR3 is TGCGCCAGCACTCGGGGTTACGAGCAGTACTTC.

This chain connects TRBV20-1 to TRBJ2-1; 8 bases map to TRBD2. J gave up 1 base and V 0 bases, and 8 bases lay outside the gene matches. Germline V gives CDR1 DFQATT, CDR2 SNEGSKA (reference sequence). The length of the CDR3 is 17 residues. The CDR3 is CSARDGGANPSYNEQFF. In DNA, the CDR3 is TGCAGTGCTAGAGACGGGGGGGCCAATCCATCCTACAATGAGCAGTTCTTC.

This clonotype has a count of ten or more. The chain has TRBV25-1 and TRBJ2-3, with D perhaps matching TRBD2 (6 bases). V lost 8 bases to trimming and J lost 2 bases, with 17 bases between them. Germline CDR1 and CDR2: MGHDK and SYGVNS. This CDR3 has 15 residues. CDR3 in DNA: TGTGCCAGCGAGAACCGGGCGGGATTCACAGATACGCAGTATTTT. It specifies CASENRAGFTDTQYF.

This clonotype was detected only once. With a much larger clone just one base away, this may be a read error. The chain combines TRBV5-4 with TRBJ1-1; no reliable D call. The CDR3 is made up of 13 amino acids. Germline CDR1 and CDR2: SGHNT and YYREEE (reference sequence). As DNA, the CDR3 is TGTGCCGGCAGCTTGGTGATCGACACTGAAGCTTTCTTT. As protein: CAGSLVIDTEAFF.

This clonotype came up a few times. The chain carries TRBV14 and TRBJ2-7; 11 nucleotides agree with TRBD2. V dropped 7 bases and J dropped 2; count of bases not matched to a gene: 7. The CDR3 sequence is 15 residues long. From germline, CDR1 is SGHDN and CDR2 FVKESK. The CDR3 bases are TGTGCCAGCACTTTCGGGACTAGCGGAACCTACGAGCAGTACTTC. It codes for CASTFGTSGTYEQYF.

V usage is TRBV28 and J usage is TRBJ2-2, with 7 bases identical to TRBD1. Germline V lookup: CDR1 MDHEN, CDR2 SYDVKM. V gave up 3 bases and J gave up 3 bases; unmatched junction bases: 4. The CDR3 runs to 15 residues. This CDR3 reads CASSLRGPYTGELFF. CDR3 nucleotides: TGTGCCAGCAGTTTGAGGGGGCCCTACACCGGGGAGCTGTTTTTT.

This clonotype was observed a few times. V usage is TRBV5-4 and J usage is TRBJ2-3, with D unclear. The CDR3 sequence is 12 residues long. Germline CDR1 reads SGHNT; CDR2 reads YYREEE (reference sequence). The germline V and J ends were trimmed by 3 bases and 6 bases, with 8 bases remaining between them. The CDR3 region has the DNA TGTGCCAGCAGCTGGGCTGAGGATACGCAGTATTTT. Its protein product is CASSWAEDTQYF.

In its sample, this clonotype was seen many times. This sequence joins TRBV29-1 and TRBJ2-5; TRBD1 aligns across 7 bases. Germline V gene data show CDR1 as SQVTM and CDR2 as ANQGSEA. Trimming removed 6 bases from V and 1 base from J; junction bases left unmatched: 11. The CDR3 is 15 amino acids. CDR3 nucleotide sequence: TGCAGCGTGGCCGGGACAGCCACCTCCCAAGAGACCCAGTACTTC. Its protein product is CSVAGTATSQETQYF.